Presented here are 30 T cell receptor beta chains from one specimen sequenced in a study of lymphopenia after photon versus proton radiotherapy (dated by TCRdb to about 2019). Libraries came from the immunoSEQ multiplex PCR assay. The table comes from immuneACCESS by way of TCRdb, which keeps in-frame sequences with V and J called. Part of the clones is missing from these tables; in studies checked, under half for an unresolved V gene and the rest for unknown reasons. For this sample the table gives over 25,000 clones, of which around 90% were detected only once. Approximately 0.74% of the sample lies in the top ten. This material consisted of peripheral blood, taken from a patient treated with photon-based radiotherapy. The receptors stem from a woman aged 50 to 60 with cholangiocarcinoma.

This sequence joins TRBV7-2 and TRBJ1-3, with D possibly TRBD1 on 6 matching bases. The CDR3 has 16 residues. V dropped 2 bases and J dropped 0 bases, with 11 bases sitting between them. Germline values: CDR1 SGHTA, CDR2 FQGNSA. CDR3 residues: CASSLKGGDSGNTIYF. The CDR3 coding sequence is TGTGCCAGCAGCTTAAAAGGGGGAGACTCTGGAAACACCATATATTTT.

The chain is built from TRBV6-4 and TRBJ2-2, with D possibly matching TRBD2 (5 bases). Germline V CDR1 and CDR2: MRHNA, SNTAGT. CDR3 length: 16 amino acids. V was trimmed by 2 bases and J by 6 bases, leaving 16 bases between them. CDR3 amino acids: CASSDGPAGWAGELFF. The DNA of the CDR3 is TGTGCCAGCAGTGACGGCCCGGCGGGTTGGGCCGGGGAGCTGTTTTTT.

The chain combines TRBV11-2 with TRBJ1-2; 8 nucleotides align to TRBD1. The CDR3 sequence is 16 residues long. Germline V CDR1 and CDR2: SGHAT, FQNNGV. The J segment lost 4 bases and the V segment lost 5 bases, leaving 12 bases of the junction unmatched. CDR3 sequence (DNA): TGTGCCAGCAGCCCCCTCCGGGACAGGCGATCCTATGGCTACACCTTC. Translated: CASSPLRDRRSYGYTF.

This clone was counted between two and nine times. V and J are TRBV2 and TRBJ1-5; D not resolved. The CDR3 sequence is 12 residues long. Trimming left V 1 base short and J 11 bases short, with 9 bases between. Germline CDR1 SNHLY, CDR2 FYNNEI. The CDR3 reads CASSEVYSTQHF. Here the CDR3 DNA reads TGTGCCAGCAGTGAAGTTTACAGCACCCAGCATTTT. Together with reference TRBV2 and TRBJ1-5, the CDR3 gives the full variable domain: EPEVTQTPSHQVTQMGQEVILRCVPISNHLYFYWYRQILGQKVEFLVSFYNNEISEKSEIFDDQFSVERPDGSNFTLKIRSTKLEDSAMYFCASSEVYSTQHFGDGTRLSIL.

V gene TRBV2 combines with J gene TRBJ1-2; TRBD1 agrees at 8 bases. Germline CDR1 reads SNHLY; CDR2 reads FYNNEI. With 8 bases clipped from V and 3 bases from J, the junction kept 17 bases outside the gene matches. This CDR3 comprises 17 residues. CDR3 DNA sequence: TGTGCCAGCCTGCACCCAGACAGGGGCCTTCAGGACTATGGCTACACCTTC. Translating it yields CASLHPDRGLQDYGYTF.

This clone was found once. The CDR3 DNA reads TGTGCCAGTAGTATTGGGAGCGGACAGGGTTTCGACGAGCAGTACTTC. It is translated as CASSIGSGQGFDEQYF. The V call is TRBV19, the J call TRBJ2-7; 8 bases are a match to TRBD1. Germline CDR1 LNHDA, CDR2 SQIVND (reference sequence). V lost 3 bases and J lost 5; bases outside the gene matches: 12. The CDR3 loop spans 16 amino acids.

V gene TRBV5-4 combines with J gene TRBJ2-4, with 10 bases identical to TRBD2. The V segment lost 2 bases and the J segment 3 bases; nucleotides outside the gene matches: 17. CDR1 SGHNT and CDR2 YYREEE come from the germline V gene (reference sequence). The CDR3 has 20 residues. The CDR3 sequence: CASSFRSASGGLVDKNIQYF. The CDR3 nucleotides are TGTGCCAGCAGCTTCCGGTCGGCTAGCGGGGGCCTGGTAGACAAAAACATTCAGTACTTC. Variable domain in full (rest from reference TRBV5-4 and TRBJ2-4): ETGVTQSPTHLIKTRGQQVTLRCSSQSGHNTVSWYQQALGQGPQFIFQYYREEENGRGNFPPRFSGLQFPNYSSELNVNALELDDSALYLCASSFRSASGGLVDKNIQYFGAGTRLSVL.

The chain joins TRBV6-1 to TRBJ1-2, with D possibly matching TRBD1 (6 bases). CDR1 is MNHNS, CDR2 SASEGT, per germline. The ends were cut back, 10 bases at V and 0 bases at J, with 15 bases in the middle. The CDR3 is 14 amino acids. CDR3 sequence: CATRQDSANYGYTF. The CDR3 DNA is TGTGCCACCCGCCAGGACAGCGCTAACTATGGCTACACCTTC.

The J gene is TRBJ1-2, the V gene TRBV6-4; tentatively, D is TRBD1 (5 bases). Between the trimmed V and J ends, which lost 10 bases and 4 bases, there was a span of 10 bases. Germline V gene sequence: CDR1 MRHNA, CDR2 SNTAGT. The CDR3 has 11 residues. DNA of the CDR3: TGTGCCAACGGCGGGGGCTATGGCTACACCTTC. Translated, it gives CANGGGYGYTF.

V gene TRBV6-5 combines with J gene TRBJ1-2; D uncertain. V lost 0 bases to trimming and J lost 4 bases, with 9 bases between them. The CDR3 is 14 amino acids. Germline CDR1 MNHEY, CDR2 SVGAGI. The CDR3 loop is CASSYSPLSYGYTF. The CDR3 nucleotides are TGTGCCAGCAGTTACTCGCCACTATCCTATGGCTACACCTTC.

This sequence joins TRBV6-1 and TRBJ2-3; 9 nucleotides align to TRBD2. Germline CDR1 is MNHNS and CDR2 is SASEGT. This CDR3 is built from 14 residues. J was trimmed by 3 bases and V by 8 bases; bases with no gene match: 6. The CDR3 DNA sequence: TGTGCCAGCCGGGAGCGGGGGGTGACAGATACGCAGTATTTT. Its translation: CASRERGVTDTQYF.

The chain carries TRBV7-9 and TRBJ2-3, with unresolved D. The length of the CDR3 is 14 residues. Trimming took 4 bases from V and 1 from J, leaving 9 bases between them. Germline V gene sequence: CDR1 SEHNR, CDR2 FQNEAQ (reference sequence). This CDR3 is CASSSPPGTDTQYF. The CDR3 nucleotides read TGTGCCAGCAGCTCCCCCCCGGGCACAGATACGCAGTATTTT.

This clone has just one count. The gene calls are TRBV27 and TRBJ2-7; TRBD1 aligns across 8 bases. From germline, CDR1 is MNHEY and CDR2 SMNVEV (reference sequence). Germline trimming cut 3 bases from V and 7 bases from J; bases unmatched to any gene: 14. This CDR3 spans 16 amino acids. CDR3 region: CASSLATGTGMGEQYF. CDR3 DNA sequence: TGTGCCAGCAGTTTGGCTACCGGGACAGGCATGGGGGAGCAGTACTTC.

CDR3 coding DNA: TGTGCCAGCAGCCCGGGAGGGTTCATGAACACTGAAGCTTTCTTT. Translated, it gives CASSPGGFMNTEAFF. This sequence joins TRBV2 and TRBJ1-1, with D unclear. Between the trimmed V and J ends, which lost 6 bases and 0 bases, there was a span of 14 bases. Germline CDR1 SNHLY, CDR2 FYNNEI. There are 15 residues in the CDR3. The whole variable domain, filled in from reference TRBV2 and TRBJ1-1, reads EPEVTQTPSHQVTQMGQEVILRCVPISNHLYFYWYRQILGQKVEFLVSFYNNEISEKSEIFDDQFSVERPDGSNFTLKIRSTKLEDSAMYFCASSPGGFMNTEAFFGQGTRLTVV.

For the CDR3, the DNA is TGCGCCAGCAGCCCAGGACATTTTGGGGAGACCCAGTACTTC. Translating gives CASSPGHFGETQYF. V gene TRBV5-1 combines with J gene TRBJ2-5, with TRBD1 as a possible D gene (5 bases). The germline V gene has CDR1 SGHRS and CDR2 YFSETQ. Between the trimmed V and J ends, which lost 4 bases and 5 bases, there was a span of 15 bases. This CDR3 is 14 amino acids long.

The rearrangement joins TRBV10-2 to TRBJ1-2; 9 bases line up with TRBD1. The germline gives CDR1 WSHSY, CDR2 SAAADI. The CDR3 is 14 residues long. Trimming took 7 bases from V and 4 from J; bases not matched to a gene: 7. The CDR3 DNA is TGCGCCAGCAACCCGGACAGGGGCGGCTATGGCTACACCTTC. As protein: CASNPDRGGYGYTF.

CDR3 protein: CASSSYVGQGGSGYTF. The CDR3 coding sequence is TGTGCCAGCAGCAGTTACGTCGGGCAGGGTGGGAGCGGCTACACCTTC. The chain uses TRBV11-2 and TRBJ1-2; a weak D match, TRBD1 (5 bases). Germline-derived CDR1 and CDR2 are SGHAT and FQNNGV. CDR3 length equals 16 residues. Trimming left V 5 bases short and J 8 bases short, with 24 bases between.

The rearrangement joins TRBV9 to TRBJ2-2; 9 nucleotides match TRBD2. In germline, CDR1 is SGDLS, CDR2 YYNGEE. After removal of 3 bases from V and 0 bases from J, the junction contained 3 bases not matched to a gene. The CDR3 covers 16 residues. The CDR3 DNA is TGTGCCAGCAGCGGCGGGGGGGCTGCGAACACCGGGGAGCTGTTTTTT. Its protein product is CASSGGGAANTGELFF.

About this clone: Other DNA sequences in this sample translate to the same CDR3. The rearrangement joins TRBV5-8 to TRBJ2-7, with D uncertain. Trimming left V 0 bases short and J 4 bases short, with 5 bases between. CDR3 length equals 12 residues. The germline gives CDR1 SGHTS, CDR2 YDEGEE. CDR3 amino acids: CASSLELYEQYF. The CDR3 nucleotides read TGTGCCAGCAGCTTGGAACTGTACGAGCAGTACTTC.

This chain uses TRBV11-2 with TRBJ2-6; D gene uncertain. Between the trimmed V and J ends, which lost 3 bases and 0 bases, there was a span of 12 bases. The CDR3 spans 17 residues. Per the germline V gene, CDR1 is SGHAT and CDR2 is FQNNGV. The CDR3 loop reads CASSLGRSYSGANVLTF. The CDR3 region has the DNA TGTGCCAGCAGCTTGGGCAGGTCGTACTCTGGGGCCAACGTCCTGACTTTC.

This sequence joins TRBV5-4 and TRBJ2-7; D unclear. Germline CDR1 SGHNT, CDR2 YYREEE (reference sequence). V lost 0 bases to trimming and J lost 6 bases, with 10 bases between them. This CDR3 is built from 13 residues. CDR3 in DNA: TGTGCCAGCAGCTTGGCGGGTGGGGTCGAGCAGTACTTC. This sequence encodes CASSLAGGVEQYF.

This clone has more than one count but fewer than ten. The genes are TRBV7-6 and TRBJ2-5; a weak D match, TRBD2 (6 bases). Germline CDR1 SGHVS, CDR2 FNYEAQ. CDR3 length equals 13 residues. V was pared by 6 bases and J by 5 bases, with 13 bases between. This CDR3 is CASSRTSRETQYF. As DNA, the CDR3 is TGTGCCAGCAGTCGAACTAGCAGGGAGACCCAGTACTTC.

J is TRBJ2-7 and V is TRBV19, with D possibly being TRBD2 (6 bases). From germline, CDR1 is LNHDA and CDR2 SQIVND (reference sequence). This CDR3 comprises 15 residues. With 4 bases removed from V and 3 bases from J, the gap between germline ends came to 16 bases. The CDR3 bases are TGTGCCAGTAGTACACTAGCTGGGGGGTACTACGAGCAGTACTTC. Translated, it gives CASSTLAGGYYEQYF.

The rearrangement joins TRBV6-4 to TRBJ1-1; 7 bases are shared with TRBD1. From germline, CDR1 is MRHNA and CDR2 SNTAGT. This CDR3 region has 13 residues. Germline trimming cut 3 bases from V and 8 bases from J; bases unmatched to any gene: 6. CDR3 in DNA: TGTGCCAGCAGTGAAGGTTGGGGACAGGAAGCTTTCTTT. It yields the protein CASSEGWGQEAFF.

This chain uses TRBV7-9 with TRBJ2-3; the match to TRBD2 covers 8 bases. CDR1 is SEHNR and CDR2 is FQNEAQ in the germline V gene (reference sequence). CDR3 length: 15 amino acids. Trimming at V came to 2 bases and at J to 3 bases, leaving 4 bases not matched to a gene. The CDR3 bases are TGTGCCAGCAGCTTAAGCAGCGGGGGTACAGATACGCAGTATTTT. It yields the protein CASSLSSGGTDTQYF.

This chain joins TRBV7-9 and TRBJ2-7; D is unclear. Trimming removed 4 bases at V and 3 bases at J, with 7 bases between. The CDR3 is 12 residues long. CDR1 is SEHNR, CDR2 FQNEAQ, per germline (reference sequence). Here the CDR3 DNA reads TGTGCCAGCAGCTGGTCGATCTACGAGCAGTACTTC. Amino acid sequence: CASSWSIYEQYF.

V usage is TRBV28 and J usage is TRBJ1-2; TRBD1 matches 9 bases. Germline trimming cut 6 bases from V and 6 bases from J; bases unmatched to any gene: 11. This CDR3 contains 15 residues. Germline CDR1 MDHEN, CDR2 SYDVKM. For the CDR3, the DNA is TGTGCCAGCAGGGGGTCGACAGGGGGTCCTGATGGCTACACCTTC. This gives the protein CASRGSTGGPDGYTF.

The chain carries TRBV15 and TRBJ2-4, with TRBD2 identical over 7 bases. Trimming took 5 bases from V and 3 from J; bases not matched to a gene: 7. Germline CDR1 LNHNV, CDR2 YYDKDF (reference sequence). The CDR3 totals 15 residues. CDR3 nucleotides: TGTGCCACCAGCGGGGAGGGTCAAGGCAAAAACATTCAGTACTTC. It specifies CATSGEGQGKNIQYF.

The chain recombines TRBV6-6 with TRBJ2-5; D call uncertain. Germline loops: CDR1 MNHNY, CDR2 SVGAGI (reference sequence). V lost 0 bases, J lost 5 bases, and 4 bases lay in between. CDR3 length: 12 residues. The CDR3 DNA follows: TGTGCCAGCAGTTACTCTCGTGAGACCCAGTACTTC. Protein: CASSYSRETQYF.

The chain links TRBV7-2 to TRBJ2-7; 14 positions match TRBD2. This CDR3 has 17 amino acids. CDR1 is SGHTA and CDR2 is FQGNSA in the germline V gene. The ends lost 5 bases at V and 4 bases at J; junction bases unmatched: 10. The CDR3 protein is CASSTRGGTSGGYEQYF. CDR3 sequence (DNA): TGTGCCAGCAGCACCCGCGGCGGGACTAGCGGGGGTTACGAGCAGTACTTC.